These 20 T cell receptor beta chains originate from one sample sequenced in a study of regulatory T cells in long-lasting Graves disease. To make TCR beta libraries, researchers used iRepertoire HTBI primers and Arm-PCR of CDR3 regions. TCRdb recomputed calls from the multiplex PCR reads with MiXCR, one row per CDR3 protein. This sample has about 620,000 distinct CDR3 sequences; 16% occur once, and the top ten carry approximately 20%. As for time point: newly diagnosed GD, antithyroid drugs for less than 3 months. There was RNA extracted from PBMCs, and the TCR library was made from it. The same data also went into a second study, on T cells in Graves' hyperthyroidism and ophthalmopathy.

This specimen consisted of peripheral blood mononuclear cells (PBMCs), obtained at new diagnosis, from a patient treated with antithyroid drugs. The receptors come from a woman in her 30s with Graves disease.

At least ten counts were recorded for this clonotype. This chain connects TRBV28 to TRBJ2-2, with D possibly matching TRBD2 (6 bases). Germline CDR1 is MDHEN and CDR2 is SYDVKM. There are 15 residues in the CDR3. Trimming removed 7 bases from V and 3 bases from J, with 15 bases in between. This chain's CDR3 is CASTDSGKDTGELFF. Written as DNA, the CDR3 is TGTGCCAGCACTGATAGCGGAAAAGACACCGGGGAGCTGTTTTTT.

The table lists this clonotype with a few counts. The V call is TRBV29-1, the J call TRBJ2-7; TRBD2 agrees at 9 bases. The CDR3 is 15 amino acids. CDR1 and CDR2 from the germline V gene are SQVTM and ANQGSEA. V lost 2 bases to trimming and J lost 3 bases; unmatched junction nucleotides: 8. The CDR3 reads CSVELGTSRDYEQYF. The CDR3 nucleotides read TGCAGCGTTGAACTGGGGACTAGCAGAGACTACGAGCAGTACTTC.

The rearrangement links TRBV19 to TRBJ1-4, with D perhaps matching TRBD1 (5 bases). Germline CDR1 reads LNHDA; CDR2 reads SQIVND (reference sequence). This CDR3 spans 17 amino acids. Trimming removed 6 bases from V and 3 bases from J, with 20 bases in between. The CDR3 spells CASRIPVPGRSNEKLFF. DNA of the CDR3: TGTGCCAGTAGAATACCCGTTCCGGGACGGTCTAATGAAAAACTGTTTTTT.

This clonotype was found many times. This chain connects TRBV7-2 to TRBJ1-1, with D possibly TRBD1 on 6 matching bases. Germline CDR1 SGHTA, CDR2 FQGNSA. This CDR3 is 15 amino acids long. Trimming stripped 4 bases from V and 0 bases from J, with 12 bases between. In DNA form, the CDR3 reads TGTGCCAGCAGCTCCCACAGGGAAATGAACACTGAAGCTTTCTTT. This codes for CASSSHREMNTEAFF.

In its sample, this clonotype was seen many times. The chain employs TRBV27 and TRBJ2-2; D gene uncertain. CDR3 length: 13 amino acids. CDR1 MNHEY and CDR2 SMNVEV come from the germline V gene (reference sequence). V shed 4 bases and J shed 2 bases, with 5 bases lying between them. CDR3: CASSSFNTGELFF. The CDR3 DNA is TGTGCCAGCAGTTCCTTTAACACCGGGGAGCTGTTTTTT.

With respect to this clonotype: A read error may explain this, as a much larger clone is one base away. The chain uses TRBV6-2 or TRBV6-3 and TRBJ2-1, with 9 bases that match TRBD1. The length of the CDR3 is 16 residues. Per the germline V gene, CDR1 is MNHEY and CDR2 is SVGEGT. Trimming took 5 bases from V and 0 from J; bases not matched to a gene: 5. This CDR3 reads CASSGGQGSSYNEQFF. CDR3 bases: TGTGCCAGCAGTGGGGGACAGGGAAGCTCCTACAATGAGCAGTTCTTC.

The sample holds one count of this clonotype. V and J are TRBV27 and TRBJ2-1; D tentatively reads TRBD1 or TRBD2 (6 bases each). V dropped 5 bases and J dropped 2 bases, with 19 bases sitting between them. The CDR3 is made up of 17 amino acids. Germline V lookup: CDR1 MNHEY, CDR2 SMNVEV (reference sequence). The CDR3 DNA follows: TGTGCCAGCAGTAGGGGGGATGGGAACAGAGCCTACAATGAGCAGTTCTTC. It translates to CASSRGDGNRAYNEQFF.

The chain recombines TRBV19 with TRBJ1-2; D not certain. CDR3 length equals 15 residues. Germline CDR1 reads LNHDA; CDR2 reads SQIVND (reference sequence). Trimming left V 2 bases short and J 1 base short, with 11 bases between. CDR3 amino acids: CASSIPQVVNYGYTF. DNA of the CDR3: TGTGCCAGTAGTATACCCCAGGTCGTTAACTATGGCTACACCTTC.

This clonotype has just a few counts. The chain couples TRBV12-5 to TRBJ2-1; 9 bases are shared with TRBD1. With 4 bases clipped from V and 5 bases from J, the junction kept 9 bases outside the gene matches. This CDR3 is built from 16 residues. CDR1 is LGHNT, CDR2 FRNRAP, per germline. CDR3 DNA: TGTGCTAGTGGTTCAGCCCCCGGGACAGGGCACAATGAGCAGTTCTTC. It is translated as CASGSAPGTGHNEQFF.

There are many counts of this clonotype. The chain joins TRBV10-3 to TRBJ1-1; D may be TRBD1 (5 bases). V lost 4 bases to trimming and J lost 5 bases, with 8 bases between them. In germline, CDR1 is ENHRY, CDR2 SYGVKD. The CDR3 totals 12 residues. In DNA, the CDR3 is TGTGCCATCAGTGGACAGCCTACTGAAGCTTTCTTT. Its translation is CAISGQPTEAFF.

This sequence joins TRBV6-9 and TRBJ2-7, with D maybe TRBD1 (5 bases). V was clipped by 3 bases and J by 4 bases, with 19 bases between them. The CDR3 is 16 residues long. CDR1 and CDR2 from the germline V gene are MNHGY and SVAAGI. The CDR3 here is CASSYSLQGRRYEQYF. In nucleotides, the CDR3 is TGTGCCAGCAGTTACAGCCTTCAGGGCAGAAGGTACGAGCAGTACTTC.

This clonotype was seen a handful of times. The chain has TRBV6-1 and TRBJ1-2; TRBD1 is a possible D gene (6 bases). This CDR3 comprises 15 residues. Looked up from germline, CDR1 is MNHNS and CDR2 is SASEGT. V was trimmed by 6 bases and J by 3 bases, leaving 17 bases between them. CDR3 DNA sequence: TGTGCCAGCAGCTACAAACAGGGTAGCTACTATGGCTACACCTTC. Its protein is CASSYKQGSYYGYTF.

This clonotype was seen many times. The genes are TRBV12-3 or TRBV12-4 and TRBJ2-5; the match to TRBD2 covers 11 bases. J was trimmed by 4 bases and V by 5 bases; bases with no gene match: 6. The CDR3 totals 15 residues. In nucleotides, the CDR3 is TGTGCCAGCAGTCCTTCTAGCGGGAGGAGAGAGACCCAGTACTTC. Translating gives CASSPSSGRRETQYF.

This clonotype was counted at least ten times. V is TRBV27 and J is TRBJ2-4; D may be TRBD2 (6 bases). This CDR3 is built from 17 residues. Germline V gives CDR1 MNHEY, CDR2 SMNVEV (reference sequence). Trimming left V 5 bases short and J 1 base short, with 18 bases between. The CDR3 DNA reads TGTGCCAGCAGTCGCCCTAGTACTCGGGGGGCCAAAAACATTCAGTACTTC. It codes for CASSRPSTRGAKNIQYF.

This clonotype showed up many times. The V and J genes are TRBV29-1 and TRBJ1-2, with TRBD1 identical over 11 bases. Germline V gene lookup returns CDR1 SQVTM and CDR2 ANQGSEA. V trimming: 6 bases; J trimming: 8 bases; junction bases outside the gene matches: 5. The CDR3 totals 12 residues. This CDR3 reads CSVGDRGGGYTF. For the CDR3, the DNA is TGCAGCGTCGGGGACAGGGGGGGCGGCTACACCTTC.

A few counts support this clonotype. The chain combines TRBV7-3 with TRBJ2-6; D uncertain. The V end lost 5 bases, the J end lost 3 bases, and 8 bases lay between the germline ends. This CDR3 has 14 residues. In germline, CDR1 is SGHTA, CDR2 FQGTGA. The CDR3 spells CASSQSDGANVLTF. Here the CDR3 DNA reads TGTGCCAGCAGCCAGTCAGATGGGGCCAACGTCCTGACTTTC.

This chain connects TRBV7-3 to TRBJ2-7, with no clear D. CDR1 is SGHTA, CDR2 FQGTGA, per germline. This CDR3 spans 14 amino acids. Trimming pared 5 bases from V and 3 bases from J, leaving 14 bases between. The CDR3 sequence: CASSQAQDFYEQYF. Written as DNA, the CDR3 is TGTGCCAGCAGCCAAGCACAAGACTTCTACGAGCAGTACTTC.

The rearrangement uses TRBV28 and TRBJ1-3; D ambiguous. V was trimmed by 3 bases and J by 2 bases, leaving 8 bases between them. This CDR3 has 14 amino acids. Germline values: CDR1 MDHEN, CDR2 SYDVKM. CDR3 region: CASSLRLTGNTIYF. As DNA, the CDR3 is TGTGCCAGCAGTTTGAGGTTGACTGGAAACACCATATATTTT.

This clonotype was counted only a few times. The chain joins TRBV6-5 to TRBJ1-1; D is ambiguous. The ends were cut back, 4 bases at V and 0 bases at J, with 18 bases in the middle. Germline V gives CDR1 MNHEY, CDR2 SVGAGI. This CDR3 comprises 17 residues. CDR3 sequence reads: CASSSPQATYMNTEAFF. For the CDR3, the DNA is TGTGCCAGCAGTTCCCCGCAGGCAACCTACATGAACACTGAAGCTTTCTTT.

V is TRBV27 and J is TRBJ2-1; 8 positions match TRBD2. After removal of 2 bases from V and 1 base from J, the junction contained 7 bases not matched to a gene. Looked up from germline, CDR1 is MNHEY and CDR2 is SMNVEV (reference sequence). This CDR3 region has 17 residues. Written as DNA, the CDR3 is TGTGCCAGCAGTTTACTCACCGGGACTAGTTCCTACAATGAGCAGTTCTTC. Translating it yields CASSLLTGTSSYNEQFF.